This T cell receptor beta chain was found in a study of cytomegalovirus exposure and HLA in healthy donors. PCR amplification relied on 60 Vbeta primers (plus 13 Jbeta primers). Produced via immunoSEQ multiplex PCR; TCRdb's table is partial and in-frame only. The table records under 200,000 clones, roughly 79% of them present only once. In this sample, this clone turned up once. As yet, its antigen is unknown. Each donor was nominally healthy when sampled (though unrecorded immune exposures were likely). General study points: A later analysis showed HLA-associated TCR beta chains outstripping equally common others in clonal expansion. A later analysis found most CMV-associated TCR beta chains apparently HLA-restricted. TCR association rates varied by HLA locus in a later analysis, with DRB1 highest and HLA-C lowest.

Germline-derived CDR1 and CDR2 are SGHDT and YYEEEE. This CDR3 spans 17 amino acids. The ends lost 5 bases at V and 5 bases at J; junction bases unmatched: 16. This TCR came from a man aged 25-45 years in good health and CMV-seronegative. Sequencing used PBMCs. This chain links TRBV5-6 with TRBJ2-5; 9 nucleotides align to TRBD2. This chain's CDR3 is CASSPRPGLATRETQYF. CDR3 in DNA: TGTGCCAGCAGTCCTAGACCGGGACTAGCTACCAGGGAGACCCAGTACTTC.